The TCR beta chain described here comes from a study of T cell responses to AZD1222 COVID-19 vaccine. CDR3 length equals 17 residues. Regarding this clone: The antigen is undetermined.

General study points: Clonal diversity may have been underestimated in mostly white British donors.

Here immunoSEQ multiplex PCR was the method, and the copy in TCRdb shows in-frame clones only, minus some. The table shows about 150,000 clones, with more than 85% occurring only once. This sample comprised peripheral blood, obtained on day 0 of AZD1222 vaccination. The genes are TRBV21-1 and TRBJ2-3; no DNA check was done on the table's D call, TRBD2. TRBV21-1 is tagged as a pseudogene. This receptor was obtained from an adult in good health. This CDR3 is CASSRTPGTSGTDTQYF. For the CDR3, the DNA is TGTGCCAGCAGCAGAACCCCCGGGACTAGCGGCACAGATACGCAGTATTTT.